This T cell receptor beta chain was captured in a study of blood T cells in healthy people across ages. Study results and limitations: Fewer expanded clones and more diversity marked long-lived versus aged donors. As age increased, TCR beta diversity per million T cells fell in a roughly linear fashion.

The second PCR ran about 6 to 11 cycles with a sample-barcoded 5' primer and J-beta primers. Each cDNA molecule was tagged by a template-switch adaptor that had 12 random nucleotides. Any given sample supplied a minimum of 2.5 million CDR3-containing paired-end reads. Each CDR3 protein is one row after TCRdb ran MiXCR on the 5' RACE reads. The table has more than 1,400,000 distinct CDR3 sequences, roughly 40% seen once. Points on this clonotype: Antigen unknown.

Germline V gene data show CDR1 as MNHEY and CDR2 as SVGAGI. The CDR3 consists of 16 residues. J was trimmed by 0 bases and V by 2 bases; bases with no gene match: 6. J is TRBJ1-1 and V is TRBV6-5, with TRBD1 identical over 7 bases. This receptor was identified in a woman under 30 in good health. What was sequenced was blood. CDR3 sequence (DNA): TGTGCCAGCAGTTACACAGGGGAGCGAATGAACACTGAAGCTTTCTTT. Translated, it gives CASSYTGERMNTEAFF.